The 31 T cell receptor beta chains reported below all come from one sample, sequenced in a study of T cell responses to AZD1222 COVID-19 vaccine. The method was immunoSEQ multiplex PCR; TCRdb's version includes in-frame clones alone and lacks a portion of them. Among 95,000 to 100,000 clones listed, about 86% were seen once. Sequences were derived from peripheral blood, sampled on day 0 of AZD1222 vaccination. These receptors were collected from an adult in good health.

The CDR3 reads CASSTGTGARSNQPQHF. The DNA for the CDR3 is TGTGCCAGTAGTACCGGGACAGGAGCGAGGAGCAATCAGCCCCAGCATTTT. V is TRBV19 and J is TRBJ1-5; 8 positions match TRBD1. The ends lost 4 bases at V and 1 base at J; junction bases unmatched: 9. Germline CDR1 LNHDA, CDR2 SQIVND (reference sequence). CDR3 size: 17 residues.

CDR3: CASSPTALGSTQYF. The CDR3 DNA follows: TGTGCCAGCTCACCTACCGCCCTGGGGAGCACGCAGTATTTT. V and J are TRBV18 and TRBJ2-3; a weak D match, TRBD2 (5 bases). Trimming took 3 bases from V and 9 from J, leaving 16 bases between them. This CDR3 spans 14 amino acids. Per germline, CDR1 KGHSH and CDR2 LQKENI.

The genes are TRBV6-1 and TRBJ1-1; D uncertain. CDR3 length: 17 amino acids. CDR1 is MNHNS, CDR2 SASEGT, per germline. Trimming shortened V by 2 bases and J by 3 bases, and 19 bases separated the two germline ends. The CDR3 sequence is CASSELRWVLPYTEAFF. CDR3 in DNA: TGTGCCAGCAGTGAACTTCGGTGGGTCTTACCGTACACTGAAGCTTTCTTT.

A few counts support this clone. The rearrangement uses TRBV3-1 (or the pseudogene TRBV3-2) and TRBJ2-3, with D perhaps matching TRBD2 (5 bases). Germline CDR1 is LGHDT and CDR2 is YNNKEL (reference sequence). This CDR3 is 17 amino acids long. Trimming shortened V by 6 bases and J by 1 base, and 20 bases separated the two germline ends. The DNA of the CDR3 is TGTGCCAGCAGGGGCTCTTCCAGCGGCCCTTGCACAGATACGCAGTATTTT. Its protein product is CASRGSSSGPCTDTQYF.

A single count supports this clone. V and J are TRBV30 and TRBJ1-2, with 7 bases that match TRBD1. CDR1 is GTSNPN, CDR2 SVGIG, per germline (reference sequence). The CDR3 extends over 14 amino acids. Unmatched junction bases numbered 7, after V lost 1 base and J lost 5 bases. The CDR3 here is CAWSGGGTAYGYTF. CDR3 nucleotides: TGTGCCTGGAGTGGTGGCGGGACAGCATATGGCTACACCTTC.

The chain is built from TRBV6-2 or TRBV6-3 and TRBJ2-2; the match to TRBD1 covers 7 bases. CDR1 MNHEY and CDR2 SVGEGT come from the germline V gene. The CDR3 is 15 residues long. V lost 5 bases to trimming and J lost 1 base; unmatched junction nucleotides: 4. The CDR3, as DNA: TGTGCCAGCAGTCCGGGACAGATGAACACCGGGGAGCTGTTTTTT. It yields the protein CASSPGQMNTGELFF.

This clone appeared once. CDR3 DNA sequence: TGTGCCAGCACCGGGACAGTGCCCCACATGAACACTGAAGCTTTCTTT. Its translation is CASTGTVPHMNTEAFF. This chain uses TRBV28 with TRBJ1-1; the match to TRBD1 covers 7 bases. The CDR3 contains 16 residues. CDR1 is MDHEN and CDR2 is SYDVKM in the germline V gene. The V and J ends lost 7 bases and 0 bases, in that order; junction bases with no gene match: 11.

This chain uses TRBV7-2 with TRBJ1-2, with unresolved D. V lost 5 bases and J 2 bases, leaving 9 bases between the germline ends. Germline CDR1 reads SGHTA; CDR2 reads FQGNSA. The CDR3 length is 13 residues. The DNA for the CDR3 is TGTGCCAGCAGCGGAAGGCAGAACTATGGCTACACCTTC. Its translation is CASSGRQNYGYTF.

This clone was picked up a small number of times. V and J are TRBV28 and TRBJ1-1; D is possibly TRBD1 (6 bases). Germline lookup yields CDR1 MDHEN and CDR2 SYDVKM. This CDR3 has 15 residues. Trimming took off 1 base at V and 4 bases at J, with 13 bases between the two ends. The CDR3 DNA is TGTGCCAGCAGTTTATCGTATGGCAGGGGCACTGAAGCTTTCTTT. Translation gives CASSLSYGRGTEAFF. Using reference TRBV28 and TRBJ1-1 for the parts outside the CDR3, the full variable domain is DVKVTQSSRYLVKRTGEKVFLECVQDMDHENMFWYRQDPGLGLRLIYFSYDVKMKEKGDIPEGYSVSREKKERFSLILESASTNQTSMYLCASSLSYGRGTEAFFGQGTRLTVV.

The J gene is TRBJ1-1, the V gene TRBV7-9; D perhaps matches TRBD1 (5 bases). Germline CDR1 is SEHNR and CDR2 is FQNEAQ (reference sequence). V was shortened by 5 bases and J by 10 bases, with 17 bases between the two germline ends. This CDR3 has 13 amino acids. The DNA of the CDR3 is TGTGCCAGCAGCCGCATTACGGGGGAGCGAGCTTTCTTT. Translated, it gives CASSRITGERAFF.

There are a few counts of this clone. Here the CDR3 DNA reads TGTGCCAGCGGTACCAAAGGGGCGGGAGAGACCCAGTACTTC. Translation gives CASGTKGAGETQYF. This chain links TRBV11-3 with TRBJ2-5; perhaps D is TRBD1 or TRBD2 (5 bases each). Germline V lookup: CDR1 SGHNT, CDR2 YENEEA. Trimming left V 8 bases short and J 4 bases short, with 17 bases between. The CDR3 extends over 14 amino acids.

The CDR3 region is CASSNGAVDTQYF. The CDR3 nucleotides read TGTGCCAGCAGTAATGGAGCAGTTGATACGCAGTATTTT. The rearrangement joins TRBV12-3 or TRBV12-4 to TRBJ2-3; the D is unclear. Trimming took 5 bases from V and 6 from J, leaving 12 bases between them. CDR3 size: 13 residues.

This chain connects TRBV27 to TRBJ2-7; D may match TRBD1 or TRBD2 (5 bases each). This CDR3 has 14 residues. V lost 5 bases and J 3 bases, leaving 14 bases between the germline ends. Per the germline V gene, CDR1 is MNHEY and CDR2 is SMNVEV (reference sequence). CDR3 coding DNA: TGTGCCAGCAGTGCTCCGGGACGGAGCTACGAGCAGTACTTC. This sequence encodes CASSAPGRSYEQYF.

DNA of the CDR3: TGTGCCAGCAGCTTAGCCTGGGCTAGCGCCAACACCGGGGAGCTGTTTTTT. Its protein is CASSLAWASANTGELFF. The chain couples TRBV7-2 to TRBJ2-2; D might be TRBD2 (6 bases). Germline assignment: CDR1 SGHTA and CDR2 FQGNSA. V was shortened by 0 bases and J by 2 bases, with 13 bases between the two germline ends. The CDR3 covers 17 residues. Full variable domain (outside the CDR3, taken from reference TRBV7-2 and TRBJ2-2): GAGVSQSPSNKVTEKGKDVELRCDPISGHTALYWYRQSLGQGLEFLIYFQGNSAPDKSGLPSDRFSAERTGGSVSTLTIQRTQQEDSAVYLCASSLAWASANTGELFFGEGSRLTVL.

This clone was observed a few times. This sequence joins TRBV27 and TRBJ1-2; D not certain. Looked up from germline, CDR1 is MNHEY and CDR2 is SMNVEV (reference sequence). This CDR3 region has 13 residues. Trimming stripped 5 bases from V and 7 bases from J, with 14 bases between. Here the CDR3 DNA reads TGTGCCAGCAGTGTCGGAGGTTTCGGTGGCTACACCTTC. Amino acid sequence: CASSVGGFGGYTF.

This chain links TRBV7-9 with TRBJ1-1; D might be TRBD1 (6 bases). The CDR3 extends over 16 amino acids. Per the germline V gene, CDR1 is SEHNR and CDR2 is FQNEAQ (reference sequence). V was shortened by 4 bases and J by 1 base, with 16 bases between the two germline ends. The DNA for the CDR3 is TGTGCCAGCAGCTCTGGACAGACGAGGACGAACACTGAAGCTTTCTTT. Residues: CASSSGQTRTNTEAFF.

The chain recombines TRBV6-5 with TRBJ2-5; D is undetermined. V was trimmed by 2 bases and J by 1 base, leaving 5 bases between them. The CDR3 has 13 residues. Per the germline V gene, CDR1 is MNHEY and CDR2 is SVGAGI. CDR3: CASSYNGQETQYF. The CDR3 nucleotides read TGTGCCAGCAGTTACAACGGCCAAGAGACCCAGTACTTC.

The genes are TRBV11-2 and TRBJ1-3; no definite D call. V was cut by 0 bases and J by 0 bases, with 9 bases left in between. From germline, CDR1 is SGHAT and CDR2 FQNNGV. The CDR3 is made up of 16 amino acids. This CDR3 reads CASSLDLEISGNTIYF. CDR3 coding DNA: TGTGCCAGCAGCTTAGATCTTGAGATCTCTGGAAACACCATATATTTT.

The genes are TRBV28 and TRBJ1-2; the match to TRBD1 covers 10 bases. Germline CDR1 is MDHEN and CDR2 is SYDVKM. The CDR3 contains 15 residues. J gave up 8 bases and V 5 bases, and 11 bases lay outside the gene matches. CDR3 sequence: CASSSTGTGDGGYTF. DNA for the CDR3: TGTGCCAGCAGTAGCACCGGGACAGGGGATGGGGGCTACACCTTC.

This clone was detected only a few times. The rearrangement joins TRBV29-1 to TRBJ1-2; TRBD1 matches 8 bases. CDR1 and CDR2 from the germline V gene are SQVTM and ANQGSEA. CDR3 length: 15 residues. V trimming: 3 bases; J trimming: 2 bases; junction bases outside the gene matches: 8. CDR3 residues: CSVETMTGANYGYTF. The CDR3 region has the DNA TGCAGCGTTGAGACAATGACAGGGGCGAACTATGGCTACACCTTC.

A few counts support this clone. This rearrangement joins TRBV11-2 to TRBJ2-7, with D possibly matching TRBD2 (6 bases). The CDR3 is 15 residues long. Per the germline V gene, CDR1 is SGHAT and CDR2 is FQNNGV. V lost 1 base to trimming and J lost 4 bases, with 14 bases between them. The CDR3 DNA reads TGTGCCAGCAGCTTAGCTGGAGGGGCGGAGTACGAGCAGTACTTC. It is translated as CASSLAGGAEYEQYF.

The chain couples TRBV7-9 to TRBJ2-2; 9 nucleotides align to TRBD2. V lost 5 bases, J lost 0 bases, and 4 bases stayed unmatched. The CDR3 has 16 amino acids. CDR1 SEHNR and CDR2 FQNEAQ come from the germline V gene (reference sequence). The CDR3 DNA is TGTGCCAGCAGCGAGACTAGCGGCGCGAACACCGGGGAGCTGTTTTTT. It encodes CASSETSGANTGELFF. Full variable domain (missing parts from reference TRBV7-9 and TRBJ2-2): DTGVSQNPRHKITKRGQNVTFRCDPISEHNRLYWYRQTLGQGPEFLTYFQNEAQLEKSRLLSDRFSAERPKGSFSTLEIQRTEQGDSAMYLCASSETSGANTGELFFGEGSRLTVL.

Written as DNA, the CDR3 is TGTGCCAGCAGCCCCGGAGGGAGGCTCTCTGGAAACACCATATATTTT. Translating gives CASSPGGRLSGNTIYF. The genes are TRBV13 and TRBJ1-3; no definite D call. The CDR3 length is 16 residues. Germline lookup yields CDR1 PRHDT and CDR2 FYEKMQ (reference sequence). V was clipped by 5 bases and J by 0 bases, with 14 bases between them.

The chain links TRBV7-2 to TRBJ2-6; either TRBD1 or TRBD2 may supply D (6 bases each). The V end was cut by 1 base, the J end by 4 bases, with 11 bases between. The CDR3 spans 16 residues. The germline CDR1 and CDR2 sequences are SGHTA and FQGNSA. The CDR3 coding sequence is TGTGCCAGCAGCTTAGGTCGGGGGCCAGGGGCCAACGTCCTGACTTTC. This encodes CASSLGRGPGANVLTF. Filled out from reference TRBV7-2 and TRBJ2-6, the complete variable domain reads GAGVSQSPSNKVTEKGKDVELRCDPISGHTALYWYRQSLGQGLEFLIYFQGNSAPDKSGLPSDRFSAERTGGSVSTLTIQRTQQEDSAVYLCASSLGRGPGANVLTFGAGSRLTVL.

CDR3 residues: CATSQGASYGYTF. CDR3 in DNA: TGTGCCACGTCACAGGGGGCATCCTATGGCTACACCTTC. The genes are TRBV15 and TRBJ1-2; 9 nucleotides align to TRBD1. The CDR3 runs to 13 residues. From germline, CDR1 is LNHNV and CDR2 YYDKDF (reference sequence). The trim removed 9 bases at V and 4 bases at J, leaving 6 bases unmatched.

This clone was counted a single time. An end of the junction does not agree with germline; a read error may underlie this. This sequence joins TRBV6-2 or TRBV6-3 and TRBJ1-2, with D possibly TRBD1 on 5 matching bases. The CDR3 is 14 amino acids. CDR1 and CDR2 (germline): MNHEY, SVGEGT. Here the CDR3 reads CASSHSGPGPGYTF. The CDR3, as DNA: TGTGCCAGCAGTCACTCGGGACCAGGGCCCGGCTACACCTTC.

This clone has just a few counts. The J gene is TRBJ1-1, the V gene TRBV28; D uncertain. The germline gives CDR1 MDHEN, CDR2 SYDVKM. The CDR3 totals 14 residues. V lost 1 base and J 0 bases, leaving 6 bases between the germline ends. The CDR3 DNA reads TGTGCCAGCAGTTTATCCCTAGTGAACACTGAAGCTTTCTTT. This sequence encodes CASSLSLVNTEAFF. The full variable domain, with the rest looked up from reference TRBV28 and TRBJ1-1, is DVKVTQSSRYLVKRTGEKVFLECVQDMDHENMFWYRQDPGLGLRLIYFSYDVKMKEKGDIPEGYSVSREKKERFSLILESASTNQTSMYLCASSLSLVNTEAFFGQGTRLTVV.

This chain links TRBV12-3 or TRBV12-4 with TRBJ1-5; D is uncertain. The CDR3 has 13 amino acids. Deletions cut 3 bases from V and 6 bases from J, with 9 bases between. The CDR3 sequence is CASSLGLGQPQHF. The CDR3 DNA reads as TGTGCCAGCAGTTTGGGGTTGGGTCAGCCCCAGCATTTT.

The J gene is TRBJ2-7, the V gene TRBV28; 11 nucleotides align to TRBD1. Germline CDR1 reads MDHEN; CDR2 reads SYDVKM. V lost 4 bases, J lost 6 bases, and 8 bases stayed unmatched. The length of the CDR3 is 15 residues. The CDR3 spells CASSSVGQGVGEQYF. The CDR3, as DNA: TGTGCCAGCAGTTCTGTGGGACAGGGGGTAGGCGAGCAGTACTTC.

V gene TRBV12-1 combines with J gene TRBJ1-1; the table's TRBD1 call for D was not verified on the DNA. TRBV12-1 corresponds to a pseudogene. There are 15 residues in the CDR3. For the CDR3, the DNA is TGTGCCAGCAGCTGCCTGGGACACCCGAACACTGAAGCTTTCTTT. Amino acids: CASSCLGHPNTEAFF.

This clone has a single count. The rearrangement links TRBV7-2 to TRBJ1-3, with TRBD1 as a possible D gene (6 bases). The V end lost 1 base, the J end lost 2 bases, and 9 bases lay between the germline ends. The CDR3 is 15 residues long. Looked up from germline, CDR1 is SGHTA and CDR2 is FQGNSA. The DNA for the CDR3 is TGTGCCAGCAGCTTAGTCTCAGGGGCTGGAAACACCATATATTTT. It translates to CASSLVSGAGNTIYF. Filled out from reference TRBV7-2 and TRBJ1-3, the complete variable domain reads GAGVSQSPSNKVTEKGKDVELRCDPISGHTALYWYRQSLGQGLEFLIYFQGNSAPDKSGLPSDRFSAERTGGSVSTLTIQRTQQEDSAVYLCASSLVSGAGNTIYFGEGSWLTVV.